A single sample is the source of the 23 T cell receptor beta chains below, sequenced in a study of cytomegalovirus exposure and HLA in healthy donors. The PCR had 60 Vbeta and 13 Jbeta primers. Produced via immunoSEQ multiplex PCR; TCRdb's table is partial and in-frame only. This sample has 95,000 to 150,000 clones, with 17% found just once. Sequenced material: PBMCs. The receptors stem from a female donor in good health and CMV-seropositive.

This clone was seen a few times. The chain joins TRBV29-1 to TRBJ2-1; maybe TRBD2 (6 bases). Trimming removed 7 bases from V and 3 bases from J, with 16 bases in between. This CDR3 is built from 14 residues. The germline V gene has CDR1 SQVTM and CDR2 ANQGSEA. CDR3 loop: CSGLGRRNYNEQFF. The DNA of the CDR3 is TGCAGCGGACTCGGGAGAAGGAACTACAATGAGCAGTTCTTC.

The chain is built from TRBV6-5 and TRBJ1-2; 8 positions match TRBD1. The J segment lost 2 bases and the V segment lost 2 bases, leaving 7 bases of the junction unmatched. This CDR3 has 16 amino acids. Germline-derived CDR1 and CDR2 are MNHEY and SVGAGI. This CDR3 reads CASSYTRQGSNYGYTF. CDR3 in DNA: TGTGCCAGCAGTTACACGCGACAGGGGAGCAACTATGGCTACACCTTC.

This clone was found a few times. This chain connects TRBV27 to TRBJ2-3, with 8 bases aligning to TRBD2. This CDR3 comprises 13 residues. J lost 4 bases, V lost 4 bases, and 1 base had no gene match. The V gene's germline CDR1 is MNHEY and CDR2 SMNVEV (reference sequence). The CDR3 sequence: CASSSGGPDTQYF. CDR3 nucleotides: TGTGCCAGCAGTTCGGGGGGGCCAGATACGCAGTATTTT.

CDR3 in amino acids: CASKIQGAETQYF. The DNA of the CDR3 is TGTGCCAGCAAGATCCAGGGGGCGGAGACCCAGTACTTC. V and J are TRBV2 and TRBJ2-5; 8 bases agree with TRBD1. CDR1 SNHLY and CDR2 FYNNEI come from the germline V gene. V was clipped by 7 bases and J by 5 bases; unmatched bases: 6. This CDR3 has 13 amino acids.

The genes are TRBV5-4 and TRBJ1-1, with 8 bases lining up with TRBD1. CDR1 is SGHNT and CDR2 is YYREEE in the germline V gene (reference sequence). The CDR3 spans 14 residues. J was trimmed by 3 bases and V by 2 bases; bases with no gene match: 3. The CDR3 reads CASSLGQGYTEAFF. The DNA for the CDR3 is TGTGCCAGCAGCTTAGGACAGGGTTACACTGAAGCTTTCTTT.

V and J are TRBV28 and TRBJ2-7; unclear D gene. Germline CDR1 reads MDHEN; CDR2 reads SYDVKM. This CDR3 contains 13 residues. Deletions cut 6 bases from V and 3 bases from J, with 12 bases between. The CDR3 loop is CASSFTGRYEQYF. The CDR3 DNA reads TGTGCCAGCAGCTTCACTGGTCGCTACGAGCAGTACTTC.

This rearrangement joins TRBV30 to TRBJ2-7; D may be TRBD2 (6 bases). Per germline, CDR1 GTSNPN and CDR2 SVGIG (reference sequence). This CDR3 has 12 residues. Trimming removed 5 bases at V and 0 bases at J, with 8 bases between. The CDR3 sequence: CAWGGNSYEQYF. The CDR3 DNA sequence: TGTGCCTGGGGGGGGAACTCCTACGAGCAGTACTTC.

This clone has a handful of counts. V gene TRBV29-1 combines with J gene TRBJ2-5; D perhaps matches TRBD2 (6 bases). Germline CDR1 SQVTM, CDR2 ANQGSEA. Trimming removed 6 bases at V and 5 bases at J, with 16 bases between. This CDR3 has 13 residues. CDR3 loop: CSVGGILGETQYF. The CDR3 bases are TGCAGCGTCGGAGGGATCCTCGGGGAGACCCAGTACTTC.

This clone has just a few counts. The chain couples TRBV18 to TRBJ2-5; no reliable D call. V shed 3 bases and J shed 2 bases, with 10 bases lying between them. This CDR3 has 14 residues. Germline CDR1 reads KGHSH; CDR2 reads LQKENI. Written as DNA, the CDR3 is TGTGCCAGCTCACCGTTTTCCAGGCAAGAGACCCAGTACTTC. Protein product: CASSPFSRQETQYF.

This clone has just a few counts. This chain links TRBV4-1 with TRBJ2-4, with 8 bases fitting TRBD1. Germline V gives CDR1 MGHRA, CDR2 YSYEKL. CDR3 size: 16 residues. Germline trimming cut 1 base from V and 0 bases from J; bases unmatched to any gene: 2. For the CDR3, the DNA is TGCGCCAGCAGCCAAGTGGACAGGGTAGCCAAAAACATTCAGTACTTC. Residues: CASSQVDRVAKNIQYF.

V gene TRBV2 combines with J gene TRBJ2-2; 9 positions agree with TRBD1. Trimming took 10 bases from V and 6 from J; bases not matched to a gene: 9. Germline CDR1 reads SNHLY; CDR2 reads FYNNEI. The CDR3 loop spans 14 amino acids. CDR3 in amino acids: CATPINRGPGELFF. The CDR3, as DNA: TGTGCCACGCCTATTAACAGGGGGCCCGGGGAGCTGTTTTTT. Variable domain in full (rest from reference TRBV2 and TRBJ2-2): EPEVTQTPSHQVTQMGQEVILRCVPISNHLYFYWYRQILGQKVEFLVSFYNNEISEKSEIFDDQFSVERPDGSNFTLKIRSTKLEDSAMYFCATPINRGPGELFFGEGSRLTVL.

This clone was counted only a few times. The chain is built from TRBV28 and TRBJ1-2; D unresolved. CDR1 and CDR2 (germline): MDHEN, SYDVKM. Between the trimmed V and J ends, which lost 7 bases and 1 base, there was a span of 7 bases. The CDR3 is 12 amino acids. CDR3 coding DNA: TGTGCCAGCAACAGCTTTAACTATGGCTACACCTTC. Translation: CASNSFNYGYTF.

This clone has more than one count but fewer than ten. The rearrangement uses TRBV30 and TRBJ1-2, with a possible D match to TRBD1 (6 bases). CDR1 is GTSNPN, CDR2 SVGIG, per germline (reference sequence). The CDR3 is made up of 15 amino acids. V shed 3 bases and J shed 2 bases, with 16 bases lying between them. DNA for the CDR3: TGTGCCTGGAGGTTAGCCGGGGGGGGCAACTATGGCTACACCTTC. As protein: CAWRLAGGGNYGYTF.

The rearrangement joins TRBV9 to TRBJ2-2; D might be TRBD2 (6 bases). The CDR3 runs 15 residues. Trimming removed 3 bases from V and 1 base from J, with 10 bases in between. Germline lookup yields CDR1 SGDLS and CDR2 YYNGEE. CDR3 DNA sequence: TGTGCCAGCAGCGCTGGGACTGTGAACACCGGGGAGCTGTTTTTT. Amino acid sequence: CASSAGTVNTGELFF.

There are a few counts of this clone. The chain employs TRBV27 and TRBJ2-2; D unresolved. Trimming took off 7 bases at V and 0 bases at J, with 12 bases between the two ends. Germline values: CDR1 MNHEY, CDR2 SMNVEV (reference sequence). CDR3 length: 15 amino acids. Written as DNA, the CDR3 is TGTGCCAGCAATCCTGGGCAGCCGAACACCGGGGAGCTGTTTTTT. This encodes CASNPGQPNTGELFF.

This clone was picked up a small number of times. The CDR3 coding sequence is TGTGCCAGCGGAACAGGGGGGGACTACAATGAGCAGTTCTTC. It codes for CASGTGGDYNEQFF. This chain links TRBV28 with TRBJ2-1, with a tentative D call TRBD1 (8 bases). The CDR3 has 14 residues. Germline V lookup: CDR1 MDHEN, CDR2 SYDVKM. The V gene lost 8 bases and the J gene lost 3 bases, with 14 bases spanning the gap.

This clone has just a few counts. The chain uses TRBV4-3 and TRBJ2-1; 11 positions agree with TRBD2. The CDR3 is made up of 16 amino acids. Germline CDR1 reads LGHNA; CDR2 reads YSLEER. The junction had 5 bases not matched to a gene; V was cut back by 2 bases and J by 5 bases. CDR3 sequence reads: CASSQRSGGDDNEQFF. The DNA of the CDR3 is TGCGCCAGCAGCCAACGTAGCGGGGGGGACGACAATGAGCAGTTCTTC.

This clone appeared a few times. For the CDR3, the DNA is TGTGCCAGCAGTCCCGAGCGGGACTCCTACAATGAGCAGTTCTTC. Amino acids: CASSPERDSYNEQFF. The rearrangement joins TRBV27 to TRBJ2-1; the match to TRBD2 covers 7 bases. The CDR3 has 15 residues. Trimming removed 5 bases from V and 0 bases from J; junction bases left unmatched: 4. Germline CDR1 MNHEY, CDR2 SMNVEV (reference sequence).

This rearrangement joins TRBV27 to TRBJ1-1, with 7 bases lining up with TRBD1. Germline lookup yields CDR1 MNHEY and CDR2 SMNVEV (reference sequence). V lost 10 bases and J lost 6; bases outside the gene matches: 14. The CDR3 is 14 amino acids. In DNA form, the CDR3 reads TGTGCCACCTACGGCCGAGGGGGCGCGGCTGAAGCTTTCTTT. It is translated as CATYGRGGAAEAFF.

The genes are TRBV5-1 and TRBJ1-3, with TRBD1 matching over 10 bases. Trimming cost V 0 bases and J 4 bases; bases outside gene matches: 4. The CDR3 covers 16 residues. Germline V lookup: CDR1 SGHRS, CDR2 YFSETQ. CDR3 coding DNA: TGCGCCAGCAGCTTGGGACAGGGGGCGCGGGGAAACACCATATATTTT. Translating gives CASSLGQGARGNTIYF. The variable domain in full, with the rest retrieved from reference TRBV5-1 and TRBJ1-3, is KAGVTQTPRYLIKTRGQQVTLSCSPISGHRSVSWYQQTPGQGLQFLFEYFSETQRNKGNFPGRFSGRQFSNSRSEMNVSTLELGDSALYLCASSLGQGARGNTIYFGEGSWLTVV.

The rearrangement joins TRBV9 to TRBJ2-1, with D unclear. Germline V gene data show CDR1 as SGDLS and CDR2 as YYNGEE. There are 15 residues in the CDR3. V was pared by 3 bases and J by 0 bases, with 10 bases between. The CDR3 sequence: CASSEQPSSYNEQFF. The CDR3 DNA reads TGTGCCAGCAGCGAGCAACCGAGCTCCTACAATGAGCAGTTCTTC.

The rearrangement links TRBV6-5 to TRBJ1-1, with 11 bases fitting TRBD1. V trimming: 2 bases; J trimming: 10 bases; junction bases outside the gene matches: 6. The CDR3 has 14 amino acids. Per germline, CDR1 MNHEY and CDR2 SVGAGI. CDR3 sequence reads: CASSYGQGAPGAFF. CDR3 in DNA: TGTGCCAGCAGTTACGGACAGGGGGCTCCCGGAGCTTTCTTT.

This chain joins TRBV13 and TRBJ2-6; the D gene is possibly TRBD1 (5 bases). The CDR3 contains 14 residues. The V end was cut by 5 bases, the J end by 4 bases, with 9 bases between. The germline V gene encodes CDR1 PRHDT and CDR2 FYEKMQ (reference sequence). Here the CDR3 DNA reads TGTGCCAGCAGCCAATGGACAGGGGCCAACGTCCTGACTTTC. This codes for CASSQWTGANVLTF.